This T cell receptor (beta chain) was profiled in a study of CD8 T cells in Susac syndrome (dated by TCRdb to about 2019). With respect to the entire study: Among the Susac syndrome patients who were sequenced, clinically active disease was present in over 5 and clinical remission was observed in fewer than 10. CD8+ T cell repertoire clonality was compared between more than ten healthy donors, some 14 Susac syndrome patients and approximately 16 multiple sclerosis patients. Whether CD8+ T cell activation and differentiation in Susac syndrome was antigen driven was tested using repertoire sequencing. At blood withdrawal, Susac syndrome patients were therapy-naive, treated with corticosteroids (with IVIg additionally given to some), or treated with IVIg alone. Study-wide findings and limitations: Susac syndrome CD8+ repertoires showed clonal expansion, highest in CD8+ TEMRA cells and greater in clinically active than remitting patients. Looking at Susac-specific public clones, the researchers identified under 20 in the total CD8+ repertoire and several in the CD8+ TEMRA repertoire. The number of individuals in the TCR sequencing and HLA analysis was acknowledged as relatively small.

Peripheral blood CD8+ and CD4+ T cells from healthy donors, Susac syndrome patients and multiple sclerosis patients were profiled by high-throughput TCR beta sequencing. The Susac syndrome patients fulfilled recently defined diagnostic criteria for definite or probable disease. Bulk CD8+ and CD4+ T cells were purified by magnetic negative isolation, whereas CD8+ TEMRA cells were enriched by FACS. Blood was drawn into EDTA tubes, processed within 24 hours, and PBMCs were isolated by density gradient centrifugation. PBMCs intended for TCR sequencing were cryopreserved in liquid nitrogen and were subsequently thawed in a 37 degrees C water bath. The sorted or isolated CD4+, CD8+ and CD8+ TEMRA cells had a purity of 90% or higher. RNA was extracted with the RNeasy kit and about 0.5 to 1 ug was reverse transcribed using random hexamers. TCR beta CDR3 regions were amplified with the immunoSEQ multiplex PCR assay covering 54 Vbeta and 13 Jbeta segments. To correct PCR amplification bias, a synthetic template baseline was used for both primer optimization and computational correction. In the original analysis: Reads were assigned to V, D and J genes according to IMGT and analyzed in immunoSEQ Analyzer, with only productive sequences retained. To calculate clonality, Shannon entropy was normalized by log2 of the number of productive unique sequences and then subtracted from one. For each patient and control, public and private clones were evaluated within the 100 most prevalent clones. A clone was defined as Susac-specific if it was absent from the healthy and MS cohorts, from about 1,100 published viral clones and from other ImmuneACCESS disease sequences. The raw public reads went through TCRdb reprocessing: fastp at Q25, MiXCR clone calling, in-frame beta chains kept. Each record represents a unique CDR3 protein, reported with the most common genes and DNA among its rows. V and J calls and clone size were set by TCRdb, not the authors. Counted in this sample were 100,000 to 110,000 distinct CDR3 sequences; 95% of them appeared once. Together, the top ten hold 0.3% of the sample.

Notes on this clonotype: No antigen is known for it. No base quality values were provided; no much bigger clone lies one nucleotide off.

From its cysteine to its phenylalanine, the CDR3 spans 14 amino acids. Left in the record is the CDR3 DNA by itself, 42 bases read in frame from the first base. CDR1 DFQATT and CDR2 SNEGSKA were looked up in the germline V gene (reference sequence). The junction shows trimming of 2 bases on V and 3 bases on J, and the gene matches do not reach 5 bases of it. The sequenced material came from CD8+ T cells from PBMCs. This TCR was sampled from a human donor with Susac syndrome. In this chain, TRBV20-1 is recombined with TRBJ2-3; 7 bases in the middle match TRBD1. Here the CDR3 is given as CSARSPDRTDTQYF. The DNA is TGCAGTGCTAGATCCCCGGACAGGACAGATACGCAGTATTTT.